Each of the 20 T cell receptor beta chains below was sequenced from the same sample in a study of T cells in women clearing cervical HPV infection (dated by TCRdb to the late 2010s). Library preparation was by the immunoSEQ multiplex PCR assay. What TCRdb holds here is the immuneACCESS table cut down to in-frame rearrangements. Part of the clones is not present; checked against another copy, under half of the missing clones reflect an unresolved V gene, and the others are unexplained. Per the sample table, the count is about 30,000 clones. In total, the top ten clones hold 1.4% of the sample. Sequencing was done on a sample of blood buffy coat. These receptors originate from a woman between 18 and 69 years old with a cervical HPV16 infection that either progressed to CIN3+ or cleared (not recorded which).

The sequenced CDR3 bases are TGTGCCAGCAGCTTAAAAGGGGGAGGATCCTCAGGGAATGAG. Encoded protein: CASSLKGGGSSGNE. The whole CDR3 reads CASSLKGGGSSGNEQFF. The chain joins TRBV7-3 to TRBJ2-1; perhaps D is TRBD1 or TRBD2 (6 bases each). The CDR3 end falls 3 residues outside the read, so it is completed with the germline J gene. The ends were cut back, 1 base at V and 7 bases at J, with 20 bases in the middle. Germline assignment: CDR1 SGHTA and CDR2 FQGTGA. The CDR3 runs to 17 residues.

As concerns this clone: With the read ending 3 residues before the CDR3 end, the germline J gene is used to fill in that end. This sequence joins TRBV7-8 and TRBJ2-7; 7 bases line up with TRBD2. With V trimmed by 4 bases and J by 6 bases, 6 bases remained unmatched. There are 13 residues in the CDR3. Germline CDR1 and CDR2: SGHVS and FQNEAQ. The CDR3: CASSWGGDGEQYF. Partial CDR3 DNA: TGTGCCAGCAGCTGGGGGGGGGATGGCGAG.

A word on this clone: From the germline J gene comes the end of the CDR3, since the read stops 3 residues before it. This chain links TRBV2 with TRBJ2-5; the D gene is possibly TRBD2 (7 bases). V lost 5 bases and J 5 bases, leaving 18 bases between the germline ends. This CDR3 is 15 amino acids long. The germline CDR1 and CDR2 sequences are SNHLY and FYNNEI. The CDR3 sequence: CASSPGGLARETQYF. The part of the CDR3 DNA that was read is TGTGCCAGCAGTCCCGGGGGGCTAGCCCGGGAGACC.

With respect to this clone: The CDR3 extends 3 residues past the end of the read, so its final part is completed from the germline J gene. The chain joins TRBV20-1 to TRBJ2-5; 9 nucleotides align to TRBD1. The V and J ends lost 0 bases and 6 bases, in that order; junction bases with no gene match: 8. The CDR3 has 15 amino acids. Germline-derived CDR1 and CDR2 are DFQATT and SNEGSKA (reference sequence). The CDR3 protein is CSARDSGQGSKTQYF. The sequenced CDR3 bases are TGCAGTGCTAGAGATTCGGGACAGGGTAGCAAGACC.

A remark on this clone: The CDR3 end falls 3 residues outside the read, so it is completed with the germline J gene. This chain links TRBV12-3 or TRBV12-4 with TRBJ2-7; TRBD1 is a possible D gene (5 bases). The CDR3 is made up of 13 amino acids. V lost 3 bases, J lost 4 bases, and 10 bases lay in between. CDR3 bases read: TGTGCCAGCAGTTTGACCAGGGAATACGAG. Its protein is CASSLTREYE. In full, the CDR3 is CASSLTREYEQYF.

In the case of this clone: The read halts 3 residues ahead of the CDR3 end, with the missing end drawn from the germline J gene. The chain recombines TRBV20-1 with TRBJ2-5, with 10 positions matching TRBD1. Germline lookup yields CDR1 DFQATT and CDR2 SNEGSKA (reference sequence). The CDR3 covers 17 residues. V lost 2 bases to trimming and J lost 5 bases; unmatched junction nucleotides: 14. CDR3 region: CSARYELGQGSGETQYF. CDR3 DNA (partial): TGCAGTGCTAGATATGAGTTGGGACAGGGGAGTGGTGAGACC.

About this clone: At one of its ends the junction is not consistent with the germline gene, which may arise from a read error. This sample includes further DNA sequences coding for the same CDR3. CDR3: CASSTPRGAGNTIYF. The CDR3 DNA, read in part, is TGTGCCAGTAGTACGCCACGCGGGGCTGGAAACACT. The chain combines TRBV19 with TRBJ1-3, with a weak D call TRBD1 (5 bases). The missing CDR3 end, 3 residues past where the read stops, is filled in from the germline J gene. Germline V gene lookup returns CDR1 LNHDA and CDR2 SQIVND (reference sequence). The CDR3 spans 15 residues.

Incomplete CDR3 DNA: TGTGCCAGCAGTTCCTACGGGACTAGTAGCTACGAG. Protein: CASSSYGTSSYE. The full CDR3 protein reads CASSSYGTSSYEQYF. The genes are TRBV28 and TRBJ2-7; TRBD2 aligns across 8 bases. The CDR3 end lies 3 residues beyond the end of the read and is filled in from the germline J gene. Germline lookup yields CDR1 MDHEN and CDR2 SYDVKM. The length of the CDR3 is 15 residues. V lost 4 bases to trimming and J lost 3 bases; unmatched junction nucleotides: 8.

As to this clone: Read sequence stops 3 residues before the CDR3 end, and the germline J gene provides the missing end. The chain combines TRBV5-1 with TRBJ2-5, with 8 bases fitting TRBD1. Germline V gene lookup returns CDR1 SGHRS and CDR2 YFSETQ. J lost 4 bases, V lost 1 base, and 6 bases had no gene match. The CDR3 is made up of 15 amino acids. The chain's CDR3 is CASSLSQGAGETQYF. The CDR3 DNA, read in part, is TGCGCCAGCAGCTTGAGTCAGGGGGCCGGAGAGACC.

As for this clone: Coverage ceases 3 residues before the CDR3 finishes, and the germline J gene fills in the end. The chain has TRBV5-1 and TRBJ2-5; 11 bases are shared with TRBD2. With 6 bases clipped from V and 1 base from J, the junction kept 17 bases outside the gene matches. The CDR3 runs 19 residues. Germline CDR1 SGHRS, CDR2 YFSETQ. Partial CDR3 DNA: TGCGCCAGCACCCCTACCGCCGCTCATAGCGGGGGGGCCCAAGAGACC. Translation: CASTPTAAHSGGAQET. From start to end, the CDR3 is CASTPTAAHSGGAQETQYF.

In the case of this clone: The read ends 3 residues early relative to the CDR3; the germline J gene fills the gap. The chain joins TRBV19 to TRBJ2-1, with 14 bases lining up with TRBD2. Trimming took 10 bases from V and 4 from J; bases not matched to a gene: 9. This CDR3 has 16 residues. Germline lookup yields CDR1 LNHDA and CDR2 SQIVND (reference sequence). The covered CDR3 bases are TGTGCCACGCGGGGGACTAGCGGGGGACCTTACAATGAG. It yields the protein CATRGTSGGPYNE. The full-length CDR3 reads as CATRGTSGGPYNEQFF.

This clone ranks as medium-sized in terms of frequency. The read finishes 3 residues shy of the CDR3 end, and the germline J gene is used to complete it. The V gene is TRBV24-1, the J gene TRBJ2-3, with 8 bases that match TRBD1. V lost 5 bases to trimming and J lost 7 bases; unmatched junction nucleotides: 1. Germline lookup yields CDR1 KGHDR and CDR2 SFDVKD. The CDR3 runs 12 residues. The CDR3 protein is CATSGTGHTQYF. CDR3 DNA (partial): TGTGCCACCAGTGGGACAGGGCATACG.

Worth noting for this clone: The read comes to an end 3 residues before the CDR3 does, leaving the germline J gene to fill in the end. V and J are TRBV19 and TRBJ1-3, with D unresolved. Germline loops: CDR1 LNHDA, CDR2 SQIVND (reference sequence). The CDR3 covers 16 residues. The V and J ends lost 7 bases and 4 bases respectively, with 20 bases between them. The DNA read from the CDR3 is TGTGCCAGTAACGGCGGGCCCCTCTATGGGGGAAACACC. This sequence encodes CASNGGPLYGGNT. The entire CDR3 is CASNGGPLYGGNTIYF.

Regarding this clone: From the germline J gene comes the end of the CDR3, since the read stops 3 residues before it. The chain has TRBV19 and TRBJ2-1, with TRBD2 identical over 11 bases. The V gene end was trimmed by 1 base and the J gene end by 4 bases; junction bases not matched to a gene: 9. Germline lookup yields CDR1 LNHDA and CDR2 SQIVND (reference sequence). The CDR3 is made up of 18 amino acids. CDR3 DNA, as far as it was read: TGTGCCAGTAGTATAGCACTAGCGGGAGAGGTGGTGTACAATGAG. It yields the protein CASSIALAGEVVYNE. The CDR3 in full is CASSIALAGEVVYNEQFF.

Of note for this clone: The CDR3 end is not reached by the read, which stops 3 residues before it; the germline J gene fills it in. This chain uses TRBV7-7 with TRBJ1-4, with TRBD1 matching 9 bases. Germline CDR1 reads SSHAT; CDR2 reads FNYEAQ (reference sequence). CDR3 size: 18 residues. CDR3 sequence: CASSPQGASLSGANVLFF. The CDR3 DNA, read in part, is TGTGCCAGCAGCCCACAGGGGGCTTCTCTCTCTGGGGCCAACGTA. The full variable domain, in which reference TRBV7-7 and TRBJ1-4 provide the parts outside the CDR3, is GAGVSQSPRYKVTKRGQDVTLRCDPISSHATLYWYQQALGQGPEFLTYFNYEAQPDKSGLPSDRFSAERPEGSISTLTIQRTEQRDSAMYRCASSPQGASLSGANVLFFGSGTQLSVL.

To note about this clone: Sequencing ends 3 residues short of the CDR3 end; the germline J gene provides the rest. The V and J genes are TRBV19 and TRBJ2-4, with D possibly TRBD1 on 6 matching bases. From germline, CDR1 is LNHDA and CDR2 SQIVND (reference sequence). The CDR3 has 20 residues. V was clipped by 0 bases and J by 2 bases, with 23 bases between them. The CDR3 sequence is CASSIDGTRGSGVPKNIQYF. The CDR3 DNA, read in part, is TGTGCCAGTAGTATAGATGGTACCAGGGGTTCCGGTGTTCCCAAAAACATT.

With regard to this clone: The CDR3 goes on 3 residues after the read ends, and that part is filled in from the germline J gene. The chain recombines TRBV18 with TRBJ2-4; weak D call: TRBD1 (7 bases). Germline V gene data show CDR1 as KGHSH and CDR2 as LQKENI. There are 13 residues in the CDR3. CDR3 DNA, as far as it was read: TGTGCCAGCTCAGCTGGACAGGACTATGGT. Translated: CASSAGQDYG. The whole CDR3 reads CASSAGQDYGQYF.

On this clone: The read ends 3 residues shy of where the CDR3 ends; the end is completed using the germline J gene. The chain is built from TRBV14 and TRBJ1-4; TRBD1 matches at 7 bases. The CDR3 covers 14 residues. J lost 10 bases, V lost 0 bases, and 5 bases had no gene match. Germline CDR1 SGHDN, CDR2 FVKESK. CDR3 sequence: CASSQDQRTGKLFF. CDR3 bases read: TGTGCCAGCAGCCAAGATCAAAGGACAGGAAAA.

Turning to this clone: The CDR3 end lies 3 residues beyond the end of the read and is filled in from the germline J gene. This sequence joins TRBV7-9 and TRBJ1-4; D perhaps matches TRBD1 (5 bases). CDR3 length: 14 residues. V lost 1 base and J 7 bases, leaving 10 bases between the germline ends. The V gene's germline CDR1 is SEHNR and CDR2 FQNEAQ (reference sequence). Partial CDR3 DNA: TGTGCCAGCAGCTTAGGTGGGGCGGTTGAAAAA. Residues: CASSLGGAVEK. The full CDR3 protein is CASSLGGAVEKLFF.

As to this clone: The missing CDR3 end, 3 residues past where the read stops, is filled in from the germline J gene. The V and J genes are TRBV20-1 and TRBJ2-7; possibly TRBD2 for D (6 bases). Germline V gene data show CDR1 as DFQATT and CDR2 as SNEGSKA (reference sequence). The V gene lost 2 bases and the J gene lost 4 bases, with 24 bases spanning the gap. There are 17 residues in the CDR3. The part of the CDR3 DNA that was read is TGCAGTGCTAGAAGTTCCGGGAGCGGGCTCGTCGGGTACGAG. This sequence encodes CSARSSGSGLVGYE. The entire CDR3 reads CSARSSGSGLVGYEQYF.